The 11 T cell receptor beta chains given below trace back to one sample, sequenced in a study of CD8+ T cells in alopecia areata. Extracted RNA was reverse transcribed into cDNA, the sequencing template. Using immunoSEQ multiplex PCR, the repertoire was profiled, and TCRdb retains in-frame clones only, with some absent. Singletons are absent from the sample, which has some 2,600 clones. What was sequenced was lesional skin. These receptor sequences come from a C3H/HeJ mouse with alopecia areata. Strain haplotype (MHC): H2-k.

This clone was seen repeatedly, ten times or more. TCRdb and the translated DNA give different amino acids at residue 12; the protein presented here is the one translated from the DNA. Gene names and germline match the mouse. The read stops 3 residues short of the end of the CDR3; the missing end is completed from the germline J gene. The rearrangement joins TRBV14 to TRBJ1-3; D is possibly TRBD1 (6 bases). The CDR3 spans 15 residues. From germline, CDR1 is SGHDT and CDR2 FRDEAV. The covered CDR3 bases are TGTGCCAGCCCCGGGACTGGGGGGCGTGCAGAAACG. This gives the protein CASPGTGGRAET. The whole CDR3 is CASPGTGGRAETLYF.

This clone was counted at least ten times. With a far larger clone one base away, a read error is the likely cause. The genes are named according to mouse. The read ends 4 residues shy of where the CDR3 ends; the end is completed using the germline J gene. Other DNA sequences from this sample encode an identical CDR3 as well. This sequence joins TRBV19 and TRBJ2-7; the D gene is possibly TRBD1 (6 bases). Trimming cost V 5 bases and J 0 bases, with 15 bases left between them. In germline, CDR1 is FNHDT, CDR2 SITEND (reference sequence). The CDR3 runs to 15 residues. The covered CDR3 bases are TGTGCCAGCAGCCATCCCAGGGGTAGCTCCTAT. This translates into CASSHPRGSSY. The entire CDR3 sequence reads CASSHPRGSSYEQYF.

There are many counts of this clone. Gene labels here are mouse ones. The read gets to within 4 residues of the CDR3 end, and the germline J gene fills in the rest. The chain couples TRBV13-1 to TRBJ2-1; 9 bases are shared with TRBD2. Germline values: CDR1 NSHNY, CDR2 SYGAGN. The CDR3 runs to 16 residues. V shed 0 bases, J shed 3 bases, and the junction held 4 bases outside the gene matches. The sequenced CDR3 bases are TGTGCCAGCAGTGATGTTGGGGGGGCGCCCTATGCT. It translates to CASSDVGGAPYA. The whole CDR3 sequence reads CASSDVGGAPYAEQFF.

This clone was counted ten times or more. Mouse gene names apply. The read terminates 4 residues before the CDR3 end, so the remaining end is supplied by the germline J gene. The genes are TRBV13-1 and TRBJ1-4; 12 bases map to TRBD1. With V trimmed by 4 bases and J by 4 bases, 5 bases remained unmatched. CDR1 is NSHNY, CDR2 SYGAGN, per germline. This CDR3 is 16 amino acids long. CDR3 region: CASSTGTGGFNERLFF. The covered CDR3 bases are TGTGCCAGCAGTACCGGGACAGGGGGCTTCAACGAA.

This clone was observed at least ten times. The genes are named according to mouse. The read ends 4 residues shy of where the CDR3 ends; the end is completed using the germline J gene. This chain joins TRBV16 and TRBJ2-3, with TRBD2 matching over 11 bases. The V gene's germline CDR1 is SGHSA and CDR2 FRNQAP. Losses at the gene ends were 5 bases for V and 2 bases for J; bases not matched to a gene: 6. This CDR3 has 16 amino acids. The part of the CDR3 DNA that was read is TGTGCAAGCAGCCCAGGACTGGGGGGTGATGCAGAA. Translating it yields CASSPGLGGDAE. From start to end, the CDR3 is CASSPGLGGDAETLYF. The whole variable domain, remainder taken from reference TRBV16 and TRBJ2-3, is NAGVIQTPRHKVTGKGQEATLWCEPISGHSAVFWYRQTIVQGLEFLTYFRNQAPIDDSGMPKERFSAQMPNQSHSTLKIQSTQPQDSAVYLCASSPGLGGDAETLYFGSGTRLTVL.

At least ten counts were recorded for this clone. Mouse germline and gene names are used. The CDR3 end falls 4 residues outside the read, so it is completed with the germline J gene. The V gene is TRBV13-2, the J gene TRBJ2-7, with 8 bases aligning to TRBD2. After removal of 0 bases from V and 3 bases from J, the junction contained 5 bases not matched to a gene. This CDR3 is 15 amino acids long. Germline CDR1 and CDR2: NNHNN and SYGAGS (reference sequence). The sequenced part of the CDR3 DNA is TGTGCCAGCGGTGATGCATGGCTGGGGGGCTAT. Translated, it gives CASGDAWLGGY. The full CDR3 protein reads CASGDAWLGGYEQYF.

This clone has a handful of counts. The genes and germline here are from mouse. From the germline J gene comes the end of the CDR3, since the read stops 4 residues before it. The chain has TRBV5 and TRBJ2-7; 10 positions match TRBD1. The CDR3 contains 15 residues. CDR1 and CDR2 from the germline V gene are LGHNA and YNLKQL (reference sequence). The CDR3 region is CASSPPPGQGYEQYF. Incomplete CDR3 DNA: TGTGCCAGCAGCCCCCCACCGGGACAGGGGTAT.

This clone occurred many times. Gene names are the mouse ones. The read gets to within 4 residues of the CDR3 end, and the germline J gene fills in the rest. The chain carries TRBV13-2 and TRBJ2-3; 9 positions match TRBD2. The CDR3 runs to 16 residues. After removal of 3 bases from V and 1 base from J, the junction contained 6 bases not matched to a gene. Germline CDR1 NNHNN, CDR2 SYGAGS (reference sequence). Incomplete CDR3 DNA: TGTGCCAGCGGTGGGCTGACTGGGGGAGGTGCAGAA. It yields the protein CASGGLTGGGAE. The full CDR3 sequence reads CASGGLTGGGAETLYF.

This clone came up many times. Germline and genes: mouse. The CDR3 sequence is CASKGDSAETLYF. CDR3 DNA, as far as it was read: TGTGCCAGCAAGGGGGACAGTGCAGAA. The rearrangement links TRBV13-2 to TRBJ2-3, with D perhaps TRBD1 (6 bases). The sequenced fragment ends 4 residues before the CDR3 boundary, so the rest is inferred from the germline J gene. The CDR3 is 13 amino acids. CDR1 is NNHNN, CDR2 SYGAGS, per germline (reference sequence). V shed 7 bases and J shed 0 bases, with 9 bases lying between them.

Many counts were recorded for this clone. Gene names follow the mouse nomenclature. The read comes to an end 4 residues before the CDR3 does, leaving the germline J gene to fill in the end. This sequence joins TRBV5 and TRBJ2-5; the match to TRBD2 covers 8 bases. The CDR3 length is 15 residues. Germline V gene sequence: CDR1 LGHNA, CDR2 YNLKQL (reference sequence). V dropped 4 bases and J dropped 0; count of bases not matched to a gene: 3. CDR3 DNA (partial): TGTGCCAGCAGCCGGGGACTGGACAACCAAGAC. This encodes CASSRGLDNQD. From start to end, the CDR3 is CASSRGLDNQDTQYF.

This clone occurred many times. Here the gene names and germline are mouse. With the read ending 4 residues before the CDR3 end, the germline J gene is used to fill in that end. J is TRBJ1-4 and V is TRBV29, with D possibly TRBD1 on 6 matching bases. Germline V gives CDR1 MSHET, CDR2 SYDVDS. This CDR3 comprises 15 residues. Trimming removed 3 bases from V and 1 base from J, with 9 bases in between. The CDR3 is CASSLSRGSNERLFF. The sequenced CDR3 bases are TGTGCTAGCAGTTTGAGCAGGGGTTCCAACGAA.